The entry that follows covers one T cell receptor beta chain sequence. The sample originates from a study of tumour-infiltrating T cells in Burkitt lymphoma. Overall study context: Productive clonality predicted overall and progression-free survival.

The method was immunoSEQ multiplex PCR; TCRdb's version includes in-frame clones alone and lacks a portion of them. The sample comprises under 15,000 clones, 30% of which are singletons, and 6.2% rests with the top ten. V was cut by 7 bases and J by 1 base, with 10 bases left in between. Germline V CDR1 and CDR2: SNHLY, FYNNEI. The CDR3 contains 13 residues. Sequences were obtained from tumor tissue. The TCR comes from a human donor with diffuse large B-cell lymphoma. V is TRBV2 and J is TRBJ1-1; tentative D call: TRBD1 (5 bases). This chain's CDR3 is CASNRQTNTEAFF. The DNA of the CDR3 is TGTGCCAGCAACCGACAGACGAACACTGAAGCTTTCTTT.